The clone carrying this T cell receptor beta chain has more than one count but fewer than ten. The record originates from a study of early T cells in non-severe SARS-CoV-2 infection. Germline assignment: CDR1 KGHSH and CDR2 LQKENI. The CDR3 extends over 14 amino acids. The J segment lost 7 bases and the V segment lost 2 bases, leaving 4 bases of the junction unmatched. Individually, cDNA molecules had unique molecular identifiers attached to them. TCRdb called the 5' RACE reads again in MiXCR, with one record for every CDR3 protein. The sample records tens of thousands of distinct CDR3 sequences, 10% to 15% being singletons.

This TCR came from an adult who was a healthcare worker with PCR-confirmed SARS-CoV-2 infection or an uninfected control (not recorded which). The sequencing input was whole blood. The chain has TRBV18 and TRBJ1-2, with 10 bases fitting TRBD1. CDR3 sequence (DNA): TGTGCCAGCTCACCAAGTGGGACAGGGGTTGGCTACACCTTC. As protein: CASSPSGTGVGYTF.